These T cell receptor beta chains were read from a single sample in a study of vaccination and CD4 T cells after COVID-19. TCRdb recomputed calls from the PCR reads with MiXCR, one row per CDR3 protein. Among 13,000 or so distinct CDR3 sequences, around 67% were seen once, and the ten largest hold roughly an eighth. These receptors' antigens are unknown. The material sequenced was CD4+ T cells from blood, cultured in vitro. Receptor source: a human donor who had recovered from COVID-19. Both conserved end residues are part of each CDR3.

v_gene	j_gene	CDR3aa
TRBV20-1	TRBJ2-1	CSAHRGGGPYNEQFF
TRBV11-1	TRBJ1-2	CASSQINYGYTF
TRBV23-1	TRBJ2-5	CASSQSSGEETQYF
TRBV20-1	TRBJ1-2	CSARDLEGLRYGYTF
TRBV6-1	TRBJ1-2	CASSQAIDRYYGCTF
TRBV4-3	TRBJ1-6	CASSQDNRRANSPLHF
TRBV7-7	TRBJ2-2	CASGATGGNTGELFF
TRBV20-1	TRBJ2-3	CSARQNGVADTQYF
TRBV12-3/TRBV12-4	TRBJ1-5	CASSFWGNSNQPQHF
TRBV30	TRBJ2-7	CAWTRPPLREQYF
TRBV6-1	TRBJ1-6	CASSRLGGYNSPLHF
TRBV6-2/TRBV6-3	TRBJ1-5	CASKPRSSNQPQHF
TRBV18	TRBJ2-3	CASSPGVAGAVDTQYF
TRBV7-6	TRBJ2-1	CASSLVASGGTYNEQFF
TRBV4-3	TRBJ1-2	CASSQDRGPGYTF
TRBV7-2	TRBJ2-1	CASRTSGGSYNEQFF
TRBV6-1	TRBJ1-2	CASRGRDGYTF
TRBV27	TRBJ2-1	CASSTTGTGGPGEQFF
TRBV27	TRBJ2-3	CASSLRGRQGRSTDTQYF
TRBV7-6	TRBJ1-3	CASSLEGATSGNTIYF
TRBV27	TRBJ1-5	CASSPDRVDQPQHF
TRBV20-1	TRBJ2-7	CSARDTGQGAVEQYF
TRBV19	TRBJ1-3	CASSPRILGNTIYF
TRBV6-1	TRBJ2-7	CASSEMDSGGSYEQYF
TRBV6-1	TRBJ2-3	CASRPGTRSYGDTDTQYF
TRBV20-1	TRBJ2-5	CSASGFIQETQYF
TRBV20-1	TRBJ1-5	CSAGAGSYQPQHF
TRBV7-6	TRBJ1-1	CASSLTVGTEAFF
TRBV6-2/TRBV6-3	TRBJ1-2	CASSYQTQAYGYTF
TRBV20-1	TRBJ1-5	CSAMVGRGGVRGQPQHF
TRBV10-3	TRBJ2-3	CAIRTSGTDTQYF
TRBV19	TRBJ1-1	CASSTENTEAFF
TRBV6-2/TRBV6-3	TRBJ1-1	CASGQVGTLNTEAFF
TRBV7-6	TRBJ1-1	CASSTNRGRAEAFF
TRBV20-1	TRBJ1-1	CSVEQTQGAEAFF
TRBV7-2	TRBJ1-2	CASSPQQGPSAGGYTF
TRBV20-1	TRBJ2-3	CSARAVTSGKTDTQYF
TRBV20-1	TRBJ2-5	CSAGSGGAGETQYF
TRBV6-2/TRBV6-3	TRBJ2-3	CASSYTSGGADTQYF
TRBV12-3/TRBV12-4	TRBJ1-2	CASSFYASVHYGYTF
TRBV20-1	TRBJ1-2	CSARGGGGKGYTF
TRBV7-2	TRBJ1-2	CASSLGYVGGSYTF
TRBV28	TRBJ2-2	CASSPDRARNGELFF
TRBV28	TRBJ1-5	CASSLDIQPQHF
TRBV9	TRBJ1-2	CASSVAETDYGYTF
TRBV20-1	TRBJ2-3	CSSDVGTDTQYF
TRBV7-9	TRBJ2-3	CASSLEGTSGATLPF
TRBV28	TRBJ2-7	CASSLEPGLRYEQYF
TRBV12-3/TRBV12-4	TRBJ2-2	CASRGAGNTGELFF
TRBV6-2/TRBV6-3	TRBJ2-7	CASSYRQGSEQYF
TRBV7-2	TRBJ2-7	CASSPRRGIYEQYF
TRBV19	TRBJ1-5	CASSTSTTQGQPQHF
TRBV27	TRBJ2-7	CASSFPGQGTYEQYF
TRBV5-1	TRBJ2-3	CASRLGLADTDTQYF
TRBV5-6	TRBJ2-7	CASSLATAYEQYF
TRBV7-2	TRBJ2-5	CASSPRQGIRETQYF
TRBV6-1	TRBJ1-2	CASSKPGQGSFGYTF
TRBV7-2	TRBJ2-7	CASSILAGAYEQYF
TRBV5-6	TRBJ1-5	CASSLQGDIQPQHF